These 10 T cell receptor beta chains came from one sample sequenced in a study of T cells after yellow fever vaccination. TCRdb re-analysed the 5' RACE reads in MiXCR, keeping a single row per CDR3 protein. This table holds some 290,000 distinct CDR3 sequences, approximately 12% found once. Source: CD4+ T cells sorted from PBMCs, taken 45 days after the yellow fever booster vaccination. These receptors were obtained from a man aged 18 to 29 who received the YFV17D yellow fever vaccine.

The V call is TRBV28, the J call TRBJ1-1, with D possibly TRBD1 on 5 matching bases. Trimming removed 3 bases from V and 2 bases from J, with 13 bases in between. Germline V gives CDR1 MDHEN, CDR2 SYDVKM. This CDR3 is 15 amino acids long. DNA of the CDR3: TGTGCCAGCAGTTTCCCGGGGGGAGGAAACACTGAAGCTTTCTTT. This gives the protein CASSFPGGGNTEAFF.

V gene TRBV4-3 combines with J gene TRBJ2-7, with D unresolved. CDR1 is LGHNA, CDR2 YSLEER, per germline. V lost 0 bases and J 1 base, leaving 7 bases between the germline ends. CDR3 length equals 14 residues. The CDR3 nucleotides read TGCGCCAGCAGCCAAGATAGGCAGTCCTACGAGCAGTACTTC. Its translation is CASSQDRQSYEQYF.

There are a few counts of this clonotype. The genes are TRBV7-2 and TRBJ2-7; the D gene is possibly TRBD2 (5 bases). This CDR3 contains 13 residues. Germline V gene data show CDR1 as SGHTA and CDR2 as FQGNSA. Trimming removed 5 bases at V and 1 base at J, with 9 bases between. This chain's CDR3 is CASSEGKSYEQYF. CDR3 coding DNA: TGTGCCAGCAGCGAGGGAAAATCCTACGAGCAGTACTTC.

This clonotype was detected a few times. This chain connects TRBV7-2 to TRBJ2-1; maybe TRBD1 (6 bases). Germline V gene sequence: CDR1 SGHTA, CDR2 FQGNSA. The V end was cut by 2 bases, the J end by 12 bases, with 8 bases between. CDR3 length: 11 residues. CDR3 nucleotide sequence: TGTGCCAGCAGCTTATCACAGGGGCAGTTCTTC. This encodes CASSLSQGQFF.

The chain uses TRBV28 and TRBJ2-2; 8 bases match TRBD2. The CDR3 spans 16 residues. CDR1 is MDHEN and CDR2 is SYDVKM in the germline V gene. Unmatched junction bases numbered 10, after V lost 7 bases and J lost 3 bases. CDR3 sequence reads: CASNGAGVQDTGELFF. The CDR3 coding sequence is TGTGCCAGCAATGGAGCGGGGGTCCAGGACACCGGGGAGCTGTTTTTT. Filled out from reference TRBV28 and TRBJ2-2, the complete variable domain reads DVKVTQSSRYLVKRTGEKVFLECVQDMDHENMFWYRQDPGLGLRLIYFSYDVKMKEKGDIPEGYSVSREKKERFSLILESASTNQTSMYLCASNGAGVQDTGELFFGEGSRLTVL.

V gene TRBV6-5 combines with J gene TRBJ2-7, with TRBD1 matching over 7 bases. Trimming took 6 bases from V and 5 from J; bases not matched to a gene: 1. The CDR3 extends over 11 amino acids. Germline CDR1 MNHEY, CDR2 SVGAGI. The CDR3 DNA follows: TGTGCCAGCAGCACAGGGGACGAGCAGTACTTC. Protein sequence: CASSTGDEQYF.

CDR3 sequence reads: CASSLVIDTQYF. The CDR3 DNA reads TGTGCCAGCAGCTTAGTAATAGATACGCAGTATTTT. The chain employs TRBV7-2 and TRBJ2-3; D is uncertain. Trimming cost V 1 base and J 5 bases, with 4 bases left between them. Per the germline V gene, CDR1 is SGHTA and CDR2 is FQGNSA. This CDR3 comprises 12 residues.

This clonotype was recorded a few times. The rearrangement links TRBV20-1 to TRBJ2-1; TRBD1 or TRBD2 may be the D gene (6 bases each). CDR1 and CDR2 from the germline V gene are DFQATT and SNEGSKA (reference sequence). This CDR3 region has 13 residues. V was shortened by 0 bases and J by 7 bases, with 10 bases between the two germline ends. CDR3: CSAREGGRNEQFF. CDR3 DNA sequence: TGCAGTGCTAGAGAGGGGGGCCGAAATGAGCAGTTCTTC.

This clonotype appeared many times. The CDR3 loop is CASSFGNYGYTF. CDR3 coding DNA: TGTGCCAGCAGTTTCGGAAACTATGGCTACACCTTC. This chain joins TRBV12-3 or TRBV12-4 and TRBJ1-2; D ambiguous. This CDR3 has 12 residues. V was trimmed by 3 bases and J by 2 bases, leaving 4 bases between them.

This clonotype was seen only a few times. The chain employs TRBV6-5 and TRBJ1-3; D might be TRBD1 (6 bases). Germline assignment: CDR1 MNHEY and CDR2 SVGAGI. V shed 5 bases and J shed 9 bases, with 14 bases lying between them. This CDR3 has 13 residues. The CDR3 DNA reads TGTGCCAGCAGTCGGACAGTCCCAGGCACCATATATTTT. Protein product: CASSRTVPGTIYF.